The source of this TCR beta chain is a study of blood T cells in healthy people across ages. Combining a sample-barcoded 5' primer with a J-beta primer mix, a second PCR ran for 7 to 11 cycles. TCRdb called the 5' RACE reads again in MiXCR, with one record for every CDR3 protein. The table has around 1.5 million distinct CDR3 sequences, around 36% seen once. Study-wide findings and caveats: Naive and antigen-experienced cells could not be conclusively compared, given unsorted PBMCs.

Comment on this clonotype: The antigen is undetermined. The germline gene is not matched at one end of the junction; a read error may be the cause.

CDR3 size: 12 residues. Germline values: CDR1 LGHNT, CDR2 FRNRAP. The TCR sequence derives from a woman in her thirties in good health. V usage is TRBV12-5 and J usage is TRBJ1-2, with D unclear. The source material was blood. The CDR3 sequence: CASSSFGYDYTF. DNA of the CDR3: TGTGCTAGTAGTTCCTTTGGGTATGACTACACCTTC.